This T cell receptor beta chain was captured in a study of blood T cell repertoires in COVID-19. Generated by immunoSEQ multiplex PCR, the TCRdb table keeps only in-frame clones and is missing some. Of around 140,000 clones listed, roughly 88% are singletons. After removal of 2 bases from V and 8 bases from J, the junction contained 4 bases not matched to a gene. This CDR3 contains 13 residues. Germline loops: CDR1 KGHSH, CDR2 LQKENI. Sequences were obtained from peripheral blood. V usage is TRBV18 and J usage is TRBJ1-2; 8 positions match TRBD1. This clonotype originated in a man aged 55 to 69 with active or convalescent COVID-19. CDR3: CASSPDRGLGYTF. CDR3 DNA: TGTGCCAGCTCACCAGACAGGGGACTCGGCTACACCTTC.